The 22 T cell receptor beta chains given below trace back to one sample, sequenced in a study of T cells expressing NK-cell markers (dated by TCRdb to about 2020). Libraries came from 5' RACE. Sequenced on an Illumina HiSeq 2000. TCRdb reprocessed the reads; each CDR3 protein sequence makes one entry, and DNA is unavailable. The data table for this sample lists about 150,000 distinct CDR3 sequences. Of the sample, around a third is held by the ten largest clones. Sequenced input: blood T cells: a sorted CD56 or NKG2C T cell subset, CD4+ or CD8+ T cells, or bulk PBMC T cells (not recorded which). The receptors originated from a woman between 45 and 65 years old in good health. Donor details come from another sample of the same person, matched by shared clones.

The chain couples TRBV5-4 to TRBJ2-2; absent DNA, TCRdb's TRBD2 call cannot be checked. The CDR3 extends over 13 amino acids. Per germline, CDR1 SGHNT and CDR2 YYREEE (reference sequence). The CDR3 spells CASSGGVLGELFF.

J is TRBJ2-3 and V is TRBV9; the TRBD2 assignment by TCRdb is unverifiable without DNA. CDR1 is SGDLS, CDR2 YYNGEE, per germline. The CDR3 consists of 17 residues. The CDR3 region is CASSGLGLAESTDTQYF.

The CDR3 protein is CASSLLRDEQFF. The chain links TRBV3-1 to TRBJ2-1. The CDR3 has 12 residues. The germline gives CDR1 LGHDT, CDR2 YNNKEL (reference sequence).

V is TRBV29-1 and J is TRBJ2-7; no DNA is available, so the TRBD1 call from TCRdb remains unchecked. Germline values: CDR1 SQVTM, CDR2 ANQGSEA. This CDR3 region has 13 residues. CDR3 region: CSVETDSNYEQYF.

This chain's CDR3 is CASMEGAVTEAFF. The gene calls are TRBV6-5 and TRBJ1-1; lacking DNA, the TRBD1 call made by TCRdb goes unchecked. The CDR3 is 13 amino acids. In germline, CDR1 is MNHEY, CDR2 SVGAGI.

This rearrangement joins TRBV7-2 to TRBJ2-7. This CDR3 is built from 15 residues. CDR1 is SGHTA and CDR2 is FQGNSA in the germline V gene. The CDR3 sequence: CASSLEPGTSYEQYF.

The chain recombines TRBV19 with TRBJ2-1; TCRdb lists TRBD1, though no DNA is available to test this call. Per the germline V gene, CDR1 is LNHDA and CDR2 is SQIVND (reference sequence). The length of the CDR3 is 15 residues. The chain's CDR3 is CASSPSGGGFNEQFF. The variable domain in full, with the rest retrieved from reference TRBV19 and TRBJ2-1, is DGGITQSPKYLFRKEGQNVTLSCEQNLNHDAMYWYRQDPGQGLRLIYYSQIVNDFQKGDIAEGYSVSREKKESFPLTVTSAQKNPTAFYLCASSPSGGGFNEQFFGPGTRLTVL.

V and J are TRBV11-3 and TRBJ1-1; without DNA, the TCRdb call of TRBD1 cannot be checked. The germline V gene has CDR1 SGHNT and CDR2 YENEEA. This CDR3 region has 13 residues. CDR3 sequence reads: CASSAPDSPEAFF.

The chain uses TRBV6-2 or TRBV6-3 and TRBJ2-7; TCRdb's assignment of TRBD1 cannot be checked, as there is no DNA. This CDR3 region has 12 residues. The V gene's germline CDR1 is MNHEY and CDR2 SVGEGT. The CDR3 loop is CASSPGRNEQYF.

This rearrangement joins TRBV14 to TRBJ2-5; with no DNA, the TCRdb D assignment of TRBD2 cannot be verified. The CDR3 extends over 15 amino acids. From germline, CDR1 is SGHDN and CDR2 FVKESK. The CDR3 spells CASSPGTSGSQTQYF.

The CDR3 loop reads CASALRLNNEQFF. The chain combines TRBV12-5 with TRBJ2-1; the D call from TCRdb, TRBD1, cannot be confirmed without DNA. The CDR3 has 13 amino acids. Germline lookup yields CDR1 LGHNT and CDR2 FRNRAP. Complete variable domain (other parts from reference TRBV12-5 and TRBJ2-1): DARVTQTPRHKVTEMGQEVTMRCQPILGHNTVFWYRQTMMQGLELLAYFRNRAPLDDSGMPKDRFSAEMPDATLATLKIQPSEPRDSAVYFCASALRLNNEQFFGPGTRLTVL.

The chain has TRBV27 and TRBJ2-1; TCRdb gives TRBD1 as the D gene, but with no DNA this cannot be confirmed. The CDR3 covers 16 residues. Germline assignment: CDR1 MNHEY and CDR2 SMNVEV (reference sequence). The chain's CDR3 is CASSLFGGITYNEQFF.

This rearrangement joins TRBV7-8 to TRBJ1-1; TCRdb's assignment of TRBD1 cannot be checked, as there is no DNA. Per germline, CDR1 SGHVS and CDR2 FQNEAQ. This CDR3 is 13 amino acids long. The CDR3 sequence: CASSDPGRAEAFF.

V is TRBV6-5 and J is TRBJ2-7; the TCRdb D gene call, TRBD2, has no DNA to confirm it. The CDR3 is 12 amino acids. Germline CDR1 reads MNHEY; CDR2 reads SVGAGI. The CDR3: CASSPSPYEQYF.

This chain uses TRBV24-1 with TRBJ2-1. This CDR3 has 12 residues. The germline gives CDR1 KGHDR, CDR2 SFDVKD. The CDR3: CATSDSLSQQFF.

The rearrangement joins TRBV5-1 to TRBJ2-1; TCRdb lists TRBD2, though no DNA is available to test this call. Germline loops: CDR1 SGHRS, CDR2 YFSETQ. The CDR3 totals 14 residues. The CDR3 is CASSPGGPSNEQFF.

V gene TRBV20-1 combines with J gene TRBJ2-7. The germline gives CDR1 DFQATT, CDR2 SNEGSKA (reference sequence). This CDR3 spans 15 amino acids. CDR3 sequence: CSAREYLSGNYEQYF.

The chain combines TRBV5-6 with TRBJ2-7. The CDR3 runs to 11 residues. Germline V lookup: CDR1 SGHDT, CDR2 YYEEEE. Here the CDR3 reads CASSTDYEQYF.

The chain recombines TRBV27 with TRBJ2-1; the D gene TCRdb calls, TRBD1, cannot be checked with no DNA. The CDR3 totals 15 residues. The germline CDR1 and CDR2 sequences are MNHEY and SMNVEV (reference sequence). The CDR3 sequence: CASSLTSPPYNEQFF.

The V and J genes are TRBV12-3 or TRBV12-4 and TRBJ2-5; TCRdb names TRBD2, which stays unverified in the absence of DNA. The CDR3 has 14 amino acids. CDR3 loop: CASSSEGGEETQYF.

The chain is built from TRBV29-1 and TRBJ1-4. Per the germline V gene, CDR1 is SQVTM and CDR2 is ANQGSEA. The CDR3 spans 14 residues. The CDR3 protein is CSVGGIGSSEKLFF.

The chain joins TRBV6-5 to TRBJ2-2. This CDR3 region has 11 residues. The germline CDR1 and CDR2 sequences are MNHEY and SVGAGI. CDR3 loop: CASSGVGELFF.